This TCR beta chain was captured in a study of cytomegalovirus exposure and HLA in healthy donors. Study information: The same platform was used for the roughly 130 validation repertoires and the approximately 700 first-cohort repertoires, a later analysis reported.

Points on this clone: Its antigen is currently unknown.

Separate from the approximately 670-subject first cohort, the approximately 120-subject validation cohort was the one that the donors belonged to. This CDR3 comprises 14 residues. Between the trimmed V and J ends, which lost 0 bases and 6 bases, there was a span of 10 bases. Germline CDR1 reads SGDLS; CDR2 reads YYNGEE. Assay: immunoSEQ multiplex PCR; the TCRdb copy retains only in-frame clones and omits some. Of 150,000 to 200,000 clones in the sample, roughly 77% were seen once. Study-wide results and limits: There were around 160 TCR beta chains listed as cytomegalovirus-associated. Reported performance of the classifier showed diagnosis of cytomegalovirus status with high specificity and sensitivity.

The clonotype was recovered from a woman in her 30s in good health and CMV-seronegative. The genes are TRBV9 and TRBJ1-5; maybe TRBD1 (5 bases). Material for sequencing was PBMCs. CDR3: CASSVDSRAQPQHF. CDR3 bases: TGTGCCAGCAGCGTAGACAGCAGGGCTCAGCCCCAGCATTTT.